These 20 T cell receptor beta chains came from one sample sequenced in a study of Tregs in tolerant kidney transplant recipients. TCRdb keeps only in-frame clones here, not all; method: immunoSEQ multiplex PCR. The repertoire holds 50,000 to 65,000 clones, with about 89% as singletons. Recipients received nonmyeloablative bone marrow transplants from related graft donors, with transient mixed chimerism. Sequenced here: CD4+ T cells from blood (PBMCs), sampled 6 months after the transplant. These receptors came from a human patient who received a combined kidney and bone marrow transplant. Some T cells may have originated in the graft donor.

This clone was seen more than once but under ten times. CDR3 nucleotides: TGCGCCAGCAGCCAAGACCTTCCAGGGATGAGAGGAAACACCATATATTTT. Amino acids: CASSQDLPGMRGNTIYF. The gene calls are TRBV4-1 and TRBJ1-3; possibly TRBD1 for D (5 bases). The CDR3 length is 17 residues. From germline, CDR1 is MGHRA and CDR2 YSYEKL. The germline V and J ends were trimmed by 0 bases and 4 bases, with 16 bases remaining between them.

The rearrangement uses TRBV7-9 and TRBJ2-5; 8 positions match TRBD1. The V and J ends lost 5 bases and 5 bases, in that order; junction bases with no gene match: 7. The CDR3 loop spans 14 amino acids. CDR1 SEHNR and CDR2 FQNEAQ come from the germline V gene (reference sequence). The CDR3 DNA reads TGTGCCAGCAGCCGCAGACAGGGGCGGGAGACCCAGTACTTC. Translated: CASSRRQGRETQYF.

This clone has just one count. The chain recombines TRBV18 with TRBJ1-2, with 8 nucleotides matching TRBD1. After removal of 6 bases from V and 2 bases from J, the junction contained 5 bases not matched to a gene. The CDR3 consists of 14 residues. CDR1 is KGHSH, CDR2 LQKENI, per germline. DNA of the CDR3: TGTGCCAGCTCCGGGACAGGCCAAAACTATGGCTACACCTTC. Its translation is CASSGTGQNYGYTF. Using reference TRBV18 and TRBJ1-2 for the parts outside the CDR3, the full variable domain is NAGVMQNPRHLVRRRGQEARLRCSPMKGHSHVYWYRQLPEEGLKFMVYLQKENIIDESGMPKERFSAEFPKEGPSILRIQQVVRGDSAAYFCASSGTGQNYGYTFGSGTRLTVV.

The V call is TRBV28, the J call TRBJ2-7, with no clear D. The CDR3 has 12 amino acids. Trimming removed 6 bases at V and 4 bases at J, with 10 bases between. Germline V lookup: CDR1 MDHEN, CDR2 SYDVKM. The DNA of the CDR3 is TGTGCCAGCAGCCCCACAGTTTACGAGCAGTACTTC. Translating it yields CASSPTVYEQYF.

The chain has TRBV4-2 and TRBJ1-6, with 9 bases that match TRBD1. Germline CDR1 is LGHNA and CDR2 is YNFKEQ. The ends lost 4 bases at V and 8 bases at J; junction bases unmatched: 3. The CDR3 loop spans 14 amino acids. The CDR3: CASSRGQGDSPLHF. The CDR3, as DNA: TGTGCCAGCAGCCGGGGACAGGGCGATTCACCCCTCCACTTT.

The CDR3 loop reads CASSMGLAAYNEQFF. CDR3 nucleotide sequence: TGTGCCAGTAGTATGGGGCTAGCGGCCTACAATGAGCAGTTCTTC. This chain connects TRBV19 to TRBJ2-1; 7 bases line up with TRBD2. The V and J ends lost 3 bases and 2 bases, in that order; junction bases with no gene match: 4. Germline CDR1 LNHDA, CDR2 SQIVND (reference sequence). CDR3 length: 15 residues.

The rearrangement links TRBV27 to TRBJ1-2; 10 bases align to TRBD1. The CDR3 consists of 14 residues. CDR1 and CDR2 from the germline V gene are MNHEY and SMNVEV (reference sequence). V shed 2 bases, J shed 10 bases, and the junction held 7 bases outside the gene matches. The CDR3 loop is CASSLDRGRFAYTF. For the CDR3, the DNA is TGTGCCAGCAGTTTAGACAGGGGGCGCTTCGCCTACACCTTC.

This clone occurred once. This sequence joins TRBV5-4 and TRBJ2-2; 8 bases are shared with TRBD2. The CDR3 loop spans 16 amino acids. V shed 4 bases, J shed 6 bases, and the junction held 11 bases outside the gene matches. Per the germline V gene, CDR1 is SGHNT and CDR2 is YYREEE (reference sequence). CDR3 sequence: CASSHQIGGGPGELFF. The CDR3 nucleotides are TGTGCCAGCAGCCATCAAATCGGGGGGGGGCCCGGGGAGCTGTTTTTT.

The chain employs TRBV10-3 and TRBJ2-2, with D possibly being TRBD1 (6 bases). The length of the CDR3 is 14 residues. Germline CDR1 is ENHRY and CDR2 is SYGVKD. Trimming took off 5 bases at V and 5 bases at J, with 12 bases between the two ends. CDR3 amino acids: CAISKDSSTGELFF. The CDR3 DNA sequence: TGTGCCATCAGTAAGGACAGTAGTACCGGGGAGCTGTTTTTT.

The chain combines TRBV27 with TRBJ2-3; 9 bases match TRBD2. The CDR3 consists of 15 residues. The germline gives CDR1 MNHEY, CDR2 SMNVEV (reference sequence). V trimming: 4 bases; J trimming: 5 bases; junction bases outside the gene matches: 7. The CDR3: CASSWREGLGDTQYF. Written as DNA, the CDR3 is TGTGCCAGCAGTTGGCGGGAGGGCCTAGGAGATACGCAGTATTTT.

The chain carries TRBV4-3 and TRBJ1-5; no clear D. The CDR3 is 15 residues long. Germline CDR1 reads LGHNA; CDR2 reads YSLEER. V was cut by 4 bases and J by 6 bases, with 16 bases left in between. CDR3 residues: CASSLKRQTGQPQHF. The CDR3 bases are TGCGCCAGCAGCCTGAAGAGGCAGACGGGTCAGCCCCAGCATTTT.

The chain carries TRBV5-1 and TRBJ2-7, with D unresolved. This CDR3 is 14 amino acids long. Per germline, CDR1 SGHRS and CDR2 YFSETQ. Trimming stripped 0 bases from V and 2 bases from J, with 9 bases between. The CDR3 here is CASSLGLEPYEQYF. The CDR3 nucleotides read TGCGCCAGCAGCTTGGGGCTAGAACCCTACGAGCAGTACTTC.

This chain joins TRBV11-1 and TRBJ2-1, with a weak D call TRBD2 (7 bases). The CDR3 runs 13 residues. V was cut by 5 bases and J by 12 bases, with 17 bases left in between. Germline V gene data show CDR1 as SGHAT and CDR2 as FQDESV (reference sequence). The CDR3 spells CASSQLGGAGQFF. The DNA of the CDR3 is TGTGCCAGCAGCCAGTTGGGGGGGGCGGGGCAGTTCTTC.

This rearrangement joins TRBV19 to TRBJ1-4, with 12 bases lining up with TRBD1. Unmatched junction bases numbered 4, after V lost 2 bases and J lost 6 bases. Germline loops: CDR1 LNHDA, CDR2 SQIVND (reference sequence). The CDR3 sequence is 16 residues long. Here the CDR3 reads CASSIPGTGGDEKLFF. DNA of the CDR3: TGTGCCAGTAGTATACCCGGGACAGGGGGCGATGAAAAACTGTTTTTT.

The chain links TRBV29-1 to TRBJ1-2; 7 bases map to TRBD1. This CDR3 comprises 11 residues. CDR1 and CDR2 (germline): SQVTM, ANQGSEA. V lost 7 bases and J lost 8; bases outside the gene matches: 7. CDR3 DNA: TGCAGCGCCCTAGGGGGCGGCGGCTACACCTTC. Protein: CSALGGGGYTF.

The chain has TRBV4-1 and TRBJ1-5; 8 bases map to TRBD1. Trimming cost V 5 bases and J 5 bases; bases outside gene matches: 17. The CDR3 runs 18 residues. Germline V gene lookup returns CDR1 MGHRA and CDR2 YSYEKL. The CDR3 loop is CASSLRLLQGAYDQPQHF. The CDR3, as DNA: TGCGCCAGCAGCTTAAGGCTCCTTCAGGGGGCGTACGATCAGCCCCAGCATTTT.

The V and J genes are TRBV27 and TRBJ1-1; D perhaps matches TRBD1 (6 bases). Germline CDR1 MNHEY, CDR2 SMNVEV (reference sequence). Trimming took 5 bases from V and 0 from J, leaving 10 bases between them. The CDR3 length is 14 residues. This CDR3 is CASSPGQLNTEAFF. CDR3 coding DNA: TGTGCCAGCAGTCCCGGACAGCTGAACACTGAAGCTTTCTTT.

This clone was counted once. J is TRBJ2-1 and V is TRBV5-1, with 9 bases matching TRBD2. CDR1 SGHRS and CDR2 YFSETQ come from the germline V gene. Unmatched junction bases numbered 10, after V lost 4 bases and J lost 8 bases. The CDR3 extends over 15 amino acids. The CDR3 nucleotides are TGCGCCAGCAGCATACTTAGCGGGAGAAGAGATGAGCAGTTCTTC. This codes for CASSILSGRRDEQFF.

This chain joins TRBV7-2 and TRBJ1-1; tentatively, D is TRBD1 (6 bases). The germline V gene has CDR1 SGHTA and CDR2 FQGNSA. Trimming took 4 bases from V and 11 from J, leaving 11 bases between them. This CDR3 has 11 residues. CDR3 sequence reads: CASSSRGGAFF. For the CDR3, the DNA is TGTGCCAGCAGCTCTAGGGGGGGGGCTTTCTTT.

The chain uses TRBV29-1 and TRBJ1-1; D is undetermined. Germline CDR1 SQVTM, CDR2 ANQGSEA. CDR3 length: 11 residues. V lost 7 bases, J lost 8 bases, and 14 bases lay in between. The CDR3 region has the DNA TGCAGCGCCGGGGTTACAGACGAAGCTTTCTTT. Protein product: CSAGVTDEAFF.